These 20 T cell receptor beta chains originate from one sample sequenced in a study of blood T cell repertoires in COVID-19. Only in-frame clones appear in the TCRdb table, and some are missing; sequencing was by immunoSEQ multiplex PCR. Here the sample spans some 80,000 clones, less than 85% being singletons. The source material was peripheral blood. The receptor source for this set is a woman older than 75 with active or convalescent COVID-19.

This rearrangement joins TRBV18 to TRBJ1-3; 7 positions agree with TRBD1. Unmatched junction bases numbered 2, after V lost 3 bases and J lost 0 bases. The CDR3 has 15 residues. The germline CDR1 and CDR2 sequences are KGHSH and LQKENI. The chain's CDR3 is CASSPSGGSGNTIYF. The CDR3 DNA is TGTGCCAGCTCACCCTCAGGGGGCTCTGGAAACACCATATATTTT.

The chain links TRBV7-9 to TRBJ1-1; D gene unclear. Looked up from germline, CDR1 is SEHNR and CDR2 is FQNEAQ (reference sequence). Deletions cut 1 base from V and 2 bases from J, with 8 bases between. This CDR3 comprises 14 residues. CDR3 sequence (DNA): TGTGCCAGCAGCTTAGGAGGAGCCAACACTGAAGCTTTCTTT. Protein: CASSLGGANTEAFF.

The chain combines TRBV30 with TRBJ2-3, with 11 bases aligning to TRBD2. The CDR3 runs to 14 residues. V lost 4 bases, J lost 0 bases, and 0 bases stayed unmatched. From germline, CDR1 is GTSNPN and CDR2 SVGIG (reference sequence). CDR3 sequence reads: CAWTSGRSTDTQYF. CDR3 nucleotide sequence: TGTGCCTGGACTAGCGGGAGGAGCACAGATACGCAGTATTTT.

This clone has a single count. V gene TRBV4-1 combines with J gene TRBJ1-4, with D maybe TRBD1 (5 bases). The germline V gene has CDR1 MGHRA and CDR2 YSYEKL. The V and J ends lost 4 bases and 0 bases respectively, with 24 bases between them. This CDR3 spans 20 amino acids. CDR3 DNA sequence: TGCGCCAGCAGCCTTGTCGGGAGACCAGACAGACTTGCAACTAATGAAAAACTGTTTTTT. Its translation: CASSLVGRPDRLATNEKLFF.

This CDR3 is CASSLLRRGQNEQYF. CDR3 bases: TGTGCCAGCAGTTTATTGCGGCGGGGGCAGAACGAGCAGTACTTC. This sequence joins TRBV27 and TRBJ2-7, with D possibly matching TRBD2 (7 bases). Germline CDR1 MNHEY, CDR2 SMNVEV (reference sequence). V shed 1 base and J shed 5 bases, with 15 bases lying between them. The CDR3 consists of 15 residues.

The CDR3 nucleotides read TGTGCCAGCTCGCCGGGACTGGGCGGCACAGATACGCAGTATTTT. Translating it yields CASSPGLGGTDTQYF. The J gene is TRBJ2-3, the V gene TRBV18; D is possibly TRBD2 (6 bases). The germline gives CDR1 KGHSH, CDR2 LQKENI. The CDR3 is 15 residues long. The ends were cut back, 6 bases at V and 1 base at J, with 14 bases in the middle.

The chain has TRBV12-3 or TRBV12-4 and TRBJ2-4, with 8 bases matching TRBD1. With V trimmed by 2 bases and J by 7 bases, 1 base remained unmatched. The length of the CDR3 is 13 residues. The CDR3 nucleotides read TGTGCCAGCAGTTTACAGGGGGCTAACATTCAGTACTTC. Residues: CASSLQGANIQYF.

This clone was found a few times. The chain couples TRBV28 to TRBJ2-7; 8 nucleotides align to TRBD1. Germline CDR1 reads MDHEN; CDR2 reads SYDVKM. The CDR3 length is 13 residues. V was pared by 6 bases and J by 5 bases, with 6 bases of the junction left unmatched. DNA of the CDR3: TGTGCCAGCAGCCCAGGGGGCGTAGACGAGCAGTACTTC. Translation: CASSPGGVDEQYF.

CDR3 in amino acids: CASKLSFLNEKLFF. CDR3 coding DNA: TGCGCCAGCAAACTCTCTTTCCTCAATGAAAAACTGTTTTTT. The chain uses TRBV5-1 and TRBJ1-4; no clear D. V dropped 6 bases and J dropped 5 bases, with 14 bases sitting between them. The CDR3 loop spans 14 amino acids. Germline values: CDR1 SGHRS, CDR2 YFSETQ.

The chain has TRBV7-2 and TRBJ1-6; 7 bases map to TRBD1. V gave up 1 base and J gave up 15 bases; unmatched junction bases: 15. Germline V gene sequence: CDR1 SGHTA, CDR2 FQGNSA. This CDR3 spans 16 amino acids. The CDR3, as DNA: TGTGCCAGCAGCTTAGGGCCGGGACAGAACGATGGAGGCCTCCACTTT. Translation gives CASSLGPGQNDGGLHF. The full variable domain, rest sourced from reference TRBV7-2 and TRBJ1-6, is GAGVSQSPSNKVTEKGKDVELRCDPISGHTALYWYRQSLGQGLEFLIYFQGNSAPDKSGLPSDRFSAERTGGSVSTLTIQRTQQEDSAVYLCASSLGPGQNDGGLHFGNGTRLTVT.

The genes are TRBV12-3 or TRBV12-4 and TRBJ2-5; D might be TRBD2 (5 bases). Between the trimmed V and J ends, which lost 6 bases and 8 bases, there was a span of 13 bases. The CDR3 has 12 residues. CDR3 DNA sequence: TGTGCCAGCAGCTATGCCCGGGGAACCCAGTACTTC. It codes for CASSYARGTQYF.

The chain uses TRBV7-2 and TRBJ2-7; D unclear. Germline V CDR1 and CDR2: SGHTA, FQGNSA. This CDR3 has 15 residues. V lost 0 bases and J 4 bases, leaving 13 bases between the germline ends. CDR3 sequence: CASSLAPSARYEQYF. CDR3 nucleotide sequence: TGTGCCAGCAGCTTAGCGCCCAGCGCACGTTACGAGCAGTACTTC. The whole variable domain, remainder taken from reference TRBV7-2 and TRBJ2-7, is GAGVSQSPSNKVTEKGKDVELRCDPISGHTALYWYRQSLGQGLEFLIYFQGNSAPDKSGLPSDRFSAERTGGSVSTLTIQRTQQEDSAVYLCASSLAPSARYEQYFGPGTRLTVT.

Remarks on this clone: The sample holds other DNA sequences that translate to the same CDR3. J is TRBJ2-7 and V is TRBV29-1; the D is unclear. This CDR3 comprises 13 residues. Germline V gene lookup returns CDR1 SQVTM and CDR2 ANQGSEA. V lost 7 bases and J lost 6, with 19 bases in between. CDR3 sequence (DNA): TGCAGCGCCCTGACACGGTTGTTGGGCGAGCAGTACTTC. Protein: CSALTRLLGEQYF.

The V and J genes are TRBV4-3 and TRBJ1-2; D gene unclear. V was cut by 0 bases and J by 4 bases, with 15 bases left in between. Per the germline V gene, CDR1 is LGHNA and CDR2 is YSLEER. The CDR3 has 16 amino acids. The CDR3 DNA sequence: TGCGCCAGCAGCCAAGATGAGGGCAGCCCGGGCTATGGCTACACCTTC. This sequence encodes CASSQDEGSPGYGYTF.

This chain connects TRBV4-3 to TRBJ2-1; 9 positions match TRBD2. The CDR3 length is 18 residues. CDR1 and CDR2 from the germline V gene are LGHNA and YSLEER. The ends lost 3 bases at V and 4 bases at J; junction bases unmatched: 13. This CDR3 is CASSHVVGLAGTYNEQFF. CDR3 coding DNA: TGCGCCAGCAGCCACGTCGTGGGGCTAGCGGGGACATACAATGAGCAGTTCTTC.

This rearrangement joins TRBV19 to TRBJ2-1, with 7 nucleotides matching TRBD2. CDR1 LNHDA and CDR2 SQIVND come from the germline V gene (reference sequence). V shed 0 bases and J 4 bases; nucleotides not matched to a gene: 9. The length of the CDR3 is 17 residues. The CDR3 region has the DNA TGTGCCAGTAGTATAGAAGCGCGCGGGAGCGCTTACAATGAGCAGTTCTTC. The encoded protein is CASSIEARGSAYNEQFF.

A single count supports this clone. The gene calls are TRBV5-1 and TRBJ2-1; TRBD1 is a possible D gene (6 bases). The germline gives CDR1 SGHRS, CDR2 YFSETQ. The CDR3 consists of 13 residues. V lost 0 bases and J lost 7, with 8 bases in between. CDR3 residues: CASSLGGRNEQFF. In DNA, the CDR3 is TGCGCCAGCAGCTTGGGGGGGCGGAATGAGCAGTTCTTC.

The chain uses TRBV4-3 and TRBJ2-1; TRBD1 matches 7 bases. The CDR3 loop spans 15 amino acids. The germline gives CDR1 LGHNA, CDR2 YSLEER. Trimming removed 0 bases from V and 3 bases from J; junction bases left unmatched: 2. The CDR3: CASSQDWTGYNEQFF. DNA of the CDR3: TGCGCCAGCAGCCAAGATTGGACAGGCTACAATGAGCAGTTCTTC.

This sequence joins TRBV19 and TRBJ2-7; possibly TRBD1 for D (6 bases). The germline V gene encodes CDR1 LNHDA and CDR2 SQIVND (reference sequence). The CDR3 consists of 14 residues. V shed 4 bases and J shed 5 bases, with 15 bases lying between them. CDR3 amino acids: CASSTYRESNEQYF. CDR3 coding DNA: TGTGCCAGTAGTACTTACAGGGAATCTAACGAGCAGTACTTC.

V is TRBV9 and J is TRBJ2-3, with a tentative D call TRBD2 (5 bases). V dropped 0 bases and J dropped 6 bases, with 14 bases sitting between them. The germline gives CDR1 SGDLS, CDR2 YYNGEE. The CDR3 is made up of 15 amino acids. CDR3 sequence: CASSVERRQSDTQYF. The CDR3 DNA reads as TGTGCCAGCAGCGTAGAGCGGAGACAAAGCGATACGCAGTATTTT.